This T cell receptor (beta chain) was profiled in a study of PD-1 blockade in classical Hodgkin lymphoma. Sequencing used immunoSEQ multiplex PCR; TCRdb keeps in-frame clones, though not all of them. The sample has more than 25,000 clones; approximately 85% are singletons. Regarding time point: cycle 4 day 1 (C4D1), after five to seven weeks of nivolumab. After autologous stem cell transplantation all patients relapsed, and prior brentuximab vedotin exposure differed between cohorts. The CD4+ T cells used were purified from thawed PBMCs through magnetic negative selection. From germline, CDR1 is MNHNY and CDR2 SVGAGI (reference sequence). The CDR3 spans 11 residues. V was shortened by 5 bases and J by 8 bases, with 9 bases between the two germline ends.

The genes are TRBV6-6 and TRBJ1-2, with D hard to call. This TCR derives from a human donor with classical Hodgkin lymphoma. This material consisted of CD4+ T cells from blood, taken before the fourth cycle of nivolumab. CDR3 DNA: TGTGCCAGCAGTAGCCCGGGGGGCTACACCTTC. Encoded protein: CASSSPGGYTF.